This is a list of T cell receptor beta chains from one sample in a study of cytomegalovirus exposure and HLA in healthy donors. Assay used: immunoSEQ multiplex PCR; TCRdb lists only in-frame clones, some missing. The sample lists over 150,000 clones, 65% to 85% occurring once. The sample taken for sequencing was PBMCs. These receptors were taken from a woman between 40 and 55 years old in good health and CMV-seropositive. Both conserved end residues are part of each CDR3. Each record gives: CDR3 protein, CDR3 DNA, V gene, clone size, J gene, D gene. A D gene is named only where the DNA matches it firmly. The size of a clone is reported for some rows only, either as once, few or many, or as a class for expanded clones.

cdr3_aa: CASSGTSGRVWAYNEQFF; cdr3_nt: TGTGCCAGCAGTGGAACTAGCGGGAGGGTGTGGGCCTACAATGAGCAGTTCTTC; v_call: TRBV6-1; clone_size: .; j_call: TRBJ2-1; d_call: TRBD2
cdr3_aa: CASSLVLGTGWQNEKLFF; cdr3_nt: TGTGCCAGCAGCTTAGTTCTAGGGACAGGATGGCAGAATGAAAAACTGTTTTTT; v_call: TRBV7-6; clone_size: .; j_call: TRBJ1-4; d_call: TRBD1
cdr3_aa: CASGQLLPEAFF; cdr3_nt: TGTGCCAGCGGGCAGCTTTTGCCTGAAGCTTTCTTT; v_call: TRBV28; clone_size: once; j_call: TRBJ1-1; d_call: .
cdr3_aa: CASSPQDSGNTIYF; cdr3_nt: TGTGCCAGCTCACCGCAGGACTCTGGAAACACCATATATTTT; v_call: TRBV18; clone_size: .; j_call: TRBJ1-3; d_call: .
cdr3_aa: CASSEMGGSYNEQFF; cdr3_nt: TGTGCCAGCAGCGAGATGGGGGGAAGCTACAATGAGCAGTTCTTC; v_call: TRBV9; clone_size: .; j_call: TRBJ2-1; d_call: .
cdr3_aa: CASNPQVAGSGEQFF; cdr3_nt: TGTGCCAGCAATCCCCAGGTAGCGGGATCGGGGGAGCAGTTCTTC; v_call: TRBV28; clone_size: .; j_call: TRBJ2-1; d_call: TRBD2
cdr3_aa: CASSLEALGGLEQYF; cdr3_nt: TGCGCCAGCAGCTTGGAGGCCCTGGGAGGACTCGAGCAGTACTTC; v_call: TRBV5-1; clone_size: .; j_call: TRBJ2-7; d_call: .
cdr3_aa: CASIQGQREQYF; cdr3_nt: TGTGCCAGCATACAGGGACAGCGCGAGCAGTACTTC; v_call: TRBV2; clone_size: .; j_call: TRBJ2-7; d_call: TRBD1
cdr3_aa: CAISGVASPNTGELFF; cdr3_nt: TGTGCCATCAGCGGGGTGGCTTCCCCCAACACCGGGGAGCTGTTTTTT; v_call: TRBV10-3; clone_size: .; j_call: TRBJ2-2; d_call: .
cdr3_aa: CASSSTTGEAFF; cdr3_nt: TGTGCCAGCAGTTCAACCACAGGTGAAGCTTTCTTT; v_call: TRBV6-5; clone_size: few; j_call: TRBJ1-1; d_call: .
cdr3_aa: CASSAGTSGKETQYF; cdr3_nt: TGTGCCAGCAGCGCGGGGACTAGTGGTAAAGAGACCCAGTACTTC; v_call: TRBV9; clone_size: .; j_call: TRBJ2-5; d_call: TRBD2
cdr3_aa: CASSLGGGGHTEAFF; cdr3_nt: TGTGCCAGCAGCTTAGGAGGAGGGGGCCACACTGAAGCTTTCTTT; v_call: TRBV7-8; clone_size: .; j_call: TRBJ1-1; d_call: TRBD1
cdr3_aa: CASGGTQETQYF; cdr3_nt: TGTGCCAGTGGTGGCACCCAAGAGACCCAGTACTTC; v_call: TRBV2; clone_size: .; j_call: TRBJ2-5; d_call: .
cdr3_aa: CASSLTGQGRETQYF; cdr3_nt: TGTGCCAGCAGTCTTACCGGACAGGGCAGGGAGACCCAGTACTTC; v_call: TRBV27; clone_size: .; j_call: TRBJ2-5; d_call: TRBD1
cdr3_aa: CASSVASGSYEQYF; cdr3_nt: TGTGCCAGCAGCGTAGCGAGCGGGAGTTACGAGCAGTACTTC; v_call: TRBV9; clone_size: .; j_call: TRBJ2-7; d_call: TRBD2
cdr3_aa: CAWSPKGGVTEAFF; cdr3_nt: TGTGCCTGGAGTCCAAAAGGGGGGGTGACTGAAGCTTTCTTT; v_call: TRBV30; clone_size: .; j_call: TRBJ1-1; d_call: .
cdr3_aa: CASSPSGSGNTIYF; cdr3_nt: TGTGCCAGCAGCCCGAGCGGGAGTGGAAACACCATATATTTT; v_call: TRBV7-9; clone_size: .; j_call: TRBJ1-3; d_call: .
cdr3_aa: CASNRQGGNEQFF; cdr3_nt: TGTGCCAGCAACAGACAGGGAGGCAATGAGCAGTTCTTC; v_call: TRBV6-5; clone_size: .; j_call: TRBJ2-1; d_call: .
cdr3_aa: CSVVRGNTEAFF; cdr3_nt: TGCAGCGTTGTTAGAGGGAACACTGAAGCTTTCTTT; v_call: TRBV29-1; clone_size: .; j_call: TRBJ1-1; d_call: .
cdr3_aa: CATSRSGLYTGELFF; cdr3_nt: TGTGCCACCAGCAGGTCTGGACTATACACCGGGGAGCTGTTTTTT; v_call: TRBV15; clone_size: .; j_call: TRBJ2-2; d_call: .
cdr3_aa: CASSADPGLAVTQYF; cdr3_nt: TGCGCCAGCAGTGCGGATCCGGGACTAGCGGTCACGCAGTATTTT; v_call: TRBV10-1; clone_size: .; j_call: TRBJ2-3; d_call: TRBD2
cdr3_aa: CASSPGGTGDNGYTF; cdr3_nt: TGTGCCAGCAGCCCGGGTGGGACAGGGGATAATGGCTACACCTTC; v_call: TRBV5-4; clone_size: .; j_call: TRBJ1-2; d_call: TRBD1
cdr3_aa: CASSWSSGYTGELFF; cdr3_nt: TGTGCCAGCAGCTGGTCTAGCGGCTACACCGGGGAGCTGTTTTTT; v_call: TRBV11-2; clone_size: .; j_call: TRBJ2-2; d_call: TRBD2
cdr3_aa: CASSTRTSTDTQYF; cdr3_nt: TGTGCCAGCAGTACGCGGACTAGCACAGATACGCAGTATTTT; v_call: TRBV27; clone_size: .; j_call: TRBJ2-3; d_call: .
cdr3_aa: CASSLGQWETQYF; cdr3_nt: TGTGCCAGCAGCTTGGGGCAGTGGGAGACCCAGTACTTC; v_call: TRBV5-5; clone_size: .; j_call: TRBJ2-5; d_call: .
cdr3_aa: CAWSSGTGEFF; cdr3_nt: TGTGCCTGGTCATCGGGGACAGGGGAGTTCTTC; v_call: TRBV30; clone_size: .; j_call: TRBJ2-1; d_call: TRBD1
cdr3_aa: CASSVQGYGYTF; cdr3_nt: TGTGCCAGCAGTGTACAGGGCTATGGCTACACCTTC; v_call: TRBV5-6; clone_size: .; j_call: TRBJ1-2; d_call: .
cdr3_aa: CASSLGGTRGDTQYF; cdr3_nt: TGCGCCAGCAGCTTGGGTGGCACCCGGGGGGATACGCAGTATTTT; v_call: TRBV5-1; clone_size: .; j_call: TRBJ2-3; d_call: .
cdr3_aa: CASSLALAGGPKTQYF; cdr3_nt: TGTGCCAGCAGCTTAGCCCTAGCGGGAGGGCCGAAGACCCAGTACTTC; v_call: TRBV7-8; clone_size: .; j_call: TRBJ2-5; d_call: TRBD2
cdr3_aa: CASSEGLGSSYEQYF; cdr3_nt: TGTGCCAGCAGTGAAGGTTTGGGGAGCTCCTACGAGCAGTACTTC; v_call: TRBV6-1; clone_size: .; j_call: TRBJ2-7; d_call: .
cdr3_aa: CASSEVPRRGTGELFF; cdr3_nt: TGCGCCAGCAGTGAAGTTCCTCGGAGAGGCACCGGGGAGCTGTTTTTT; v_call: TRBV10-1; clone_size: .; j_call: TRBJ2-2; d_call: .
cdr3_aa: CASRATGDPNYGYTF; cdr3_nt: TGTGCCAGCAGAGCAACAGGGGACCCTAACTATGGCTACACCTTC; v_call: TRBV6-1; clone_size: .; j_call: TRBJ1-2; d_call: TRBD1
cdr3_aa: CATRQGSTDTQYF; cdr3_nt: TGCGCCACCCGACAGGGAAGCACAGATACGCAGTATTTT; v_call: TRBV10-2; clone_size: .; j_call: TRBJ2-3; d_call: TRBD1
cdr3_aa: CASRNRVGSKPQHF; cdr3_nt: TGTGCCAGCAGAAACAGGGTGGGCAGTAAGCCCCAGCATTTT; v_call: TRBV28; clone_size: .; j_call: TRBJ1-5; d_call: .
cdr3_aa: CASRGQTLSNQPQHF; cdr3_nt: TGTGCCAGCAGAGGACAGACGCTTAGCAATCAGCCCCAGCATTTT; v_call: TRBV28; clone_size: once; j_call: TRBJ1-5; d_call: .
cdr3_aa: CSVLLNYRQGRWNEQFF; cdr3_nt: TGCAGCGTCCTACTCAACTACAGACAGGGAAGGTGGAATGAGCAGTTCTTC; v_call: TRBV29-1; clone_size: few; j_call: TRBJ2-1; d_call: TRBD1
cdr3_aa: CASSLSGANNEQFF; cdr3_nt: TGTGCCAGCAGTCTTAGCGGGGCTAACAATGAGCAGTTCTTC; v_call: TRBV25-1; clone_size: .; j_call: TRBJ2-1; d_call: TRBD2
cdr3_aa: CASSLGGRDSYEQYF; cdr3_nt: TGTGCCAGCAGCTTGGGGGGCAGGGACTCCTACGAGCAGTACTTC; v_call: TRBV5-4; clone_size: .; j_call: TRBJ2-7; d_call: .
cdr3_aa: CASSPRLAEYEQYF; cdr3_nt: TGTGCCAGCAGCCCTCGACTAGCAGAATACGAGCAGTACTTC; v_call: TRBV5-4; clone_size: once; j_call: TRBJ2-7; d_call: TRBD2
cdr3_aa: CASSSRDRGPYEQYF; cdr3_nt: TGTGCCAGCAGCAGCCGGGACAGGGGGCCCTACGAGCAGTACTTC; v_call: TRBV13; clone_size: .; j_call: TRBJ2-7; d_call: TRBD1
cdr3_aa: CASSLVSGRSSGANVLTF; cdr3_nt: TGTGCCAGCAGCTTGGTTAGCGGGAGAAGCTCTGGGGCCAACGTCCTGACTTTC; v_call: TRBV5-4; clone_size: .; j_call: TRBJ2-6; d_call: TRBD2
cdr3_aa: CASTQGGSGEDTDTQYF; cdr3_nt: TGTGCCAGCACCCAGGGGGGTAGCGGGGAAGACACAGATACGCAGTATTTT; v_call: TRBV27; clone_size: .; j_call: TRBJ2-3; d_call: .
cdr3_aa: CASSTGPGYYGYTF; cdr3_nt: TGTGCCAGCTCAACCGGTCCGGGATACTATGGCTACACCTTC; v_call: TRBV18; clone_size: .; j_call: TRBJ1-2; d_call: .
cdr3_aa: CARETSRNTGELFF; cdr3_nt: TGTGCCAGAGAGACTAGCAGGAACACCGGGGAGCTGTTTTTT; v_call: TRBV2; clone_size: .; j_call: TRBJ2-2; d_call: TRBD2
cdr3_aa: CAWSPSYQGETQYF; cdr3_nt: TGTGCCTGGAGCCCTTCGTACCAGGGGGAGACCCAGTACTTC; v_call: TRBV30; clone_size: .; j_call: TRBJ2-5; d_call: .
cdr3_aa: CASSLGRSGQPQHF; cdr3_nt: TGTGCCAGCAGCTTAGGCCGGAGCGGGCAGCCCCAGCATTTT; v_call: TRBV7-2; clone_size: .; j_call: TRBJ1-5; d_call: .
cdr3_aa: CASSLSGAGYGYTF; cdr3_nt: TGTGCCAGCAGTTTATCAGGGGCAGGCTATGGCTACACCTTC; v_call: TRBV27; clone_size: .; j_call: TRBJ1-2; d_call: .
cdr3_aa: CASSLDGGSSYEQYF; cdr3_nt: TGTGCCAGCAGCTTAGACGGGGGGAGCTCCTACGAGCAGTACTTC; v_call: TRBV11-3; clone_size: once; j_call: TRBJ2-7; d_call: TRBD2
cdr3_aa: CASSPLEGARTGELFF; cdr3_nt: TGTGCCAGCTCACCTTTAGAGGGGGCGCGGACCGGGGAGCTGTTTTTT; v_call: TRBV18; clone_size: .; j_call: TRBJ2-2; d_call: TRBD1
cdr3_aa: CASSPGLAGAFEQFF; cdr3_nt: TGCGCCAGCAGCCCGGGACTAGCGGGAGCCTTTGAGCAGTTCTTC; v_call: TRBV5-1; clone_size: .; j_call: TRBJ2-1; d_call: TRBD2
cdr3_aa: CASSPGHPRAYGYTF; cdr3_nt: TGTGCCAGCAGTCCGGGACACCCGAGGGCCTATGGCTACACCTTC; v_call: TRBV27; clone_size: once; j_call: TRBJ1-2; d_call: .
cdr3_aa: CASIVSQEAFF; cdr3_nt: TGTGCCAGCATCGTATCACAAGAAGCTTTCTTT; v_call: TRBV7-9; clone_size: .; j_call: TRBJ1-1; d_call: .
cdr3_aa: CASIGEGLYNEQFF; cdr3_nt: TGTGCCAGCATAGGAGAGGGCCTCTACAATGAGCAGTTCTTC; v_call: TRBV2; clone_size: .; j_call: TRBJ2-1; d_call: .